This T cell receptor (beta chain) was sequenced for a study of immune characterization of retroperitoneal liposarcoma. TCRdb re-called the PCR reads with MiXCR, one entry per CDR3 protein. The table includes some 9,600 distinct CDR3 sequences, over 25% detected once. This clonotype occurred once. In germline, CDR1 is MDHEN, CDR2 SYDVKM. The CDR3 is made up of 14 amino acids. Trimming took off 1 base at V and 6 bases at J, with 12 bases between the two ends. This chain connects TRBV28 to TRBJ2-5; D remains unclear. The source of this sequence is a male donor with retroperitoneal liposarcoma. Sequenced material: blood. CDR3 amino acids: CASSLSGQVKTQYF. The CDR3 region has the DNA TGTGCCAGCAGTTTATCCGGGCAGGTGAAGACCCAGTACTTC.